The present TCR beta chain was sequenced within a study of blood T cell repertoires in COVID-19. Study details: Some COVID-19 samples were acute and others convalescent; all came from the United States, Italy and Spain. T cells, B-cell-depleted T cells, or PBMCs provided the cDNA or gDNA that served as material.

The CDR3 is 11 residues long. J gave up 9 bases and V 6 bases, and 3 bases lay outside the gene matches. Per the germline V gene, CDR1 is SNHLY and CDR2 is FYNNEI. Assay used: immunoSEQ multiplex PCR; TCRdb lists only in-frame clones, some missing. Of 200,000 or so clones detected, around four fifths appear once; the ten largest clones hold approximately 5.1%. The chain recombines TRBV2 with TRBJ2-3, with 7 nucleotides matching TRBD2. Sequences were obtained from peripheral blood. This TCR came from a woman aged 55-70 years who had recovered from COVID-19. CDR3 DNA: TGTGCCAGCAGGGGGGGGGACACGCAGTATTTT. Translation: CASRGGDTQYF.